This T cell receptor beta chain was documented in a study of blood T cell repertoires in COVID-19. This clone was detected only once. This CDR3 region has 12 residues. Trimming took off 6 bases at V and 5 bases at J, with 10 bases between the two ends. Only in-frame clones appear in the TCRdb table, and some are missing; sequencing was by immunoSEQ multiplex PCR. The data hold approximately 280,000 clones, with roughly 90% observed a single time. This TCR derives from a woman younger than 45 with COVID-19, enrolled during active disease. The sample was peripheral blood. The chain couples TRBV12-3 or TRBV12-4 to TRBJ1-1, with D unresolved. CDR3 nucleotides: TGTGCCAGCAGAGCGGACGGGACTGAAGCTTTCTTT. Its translation: CASRADGTEAFF.